This T cell receptor (beta chain) was documented in a study of blood T cell repertoires in COVID-19. Study background: From the United States, Italy and Spain came samples of acute and convalescent COVID-19. The analysed material was cDNA or gDNA that came from T cells, B-cell-depleted T cells, or PBMCs.

Germline loops: CDR1 SGHRS, CDR2 YFSETQ. The CDR3 totals 15 residues. Trimming at V came to 5 bases and at J to 0 bases, leaving 6 bases not matched to a gene. Original methodology: Quantification of nucleated cells was approximated via reference gene primer amplification. The assay was immunoSEQ multiplex PCR, and TCRdb's table has in-frame clones only and misses some. The V and J calls and the clone size are those of that table, but D and trimming were determined from the DNA. The sample records about 100,000 clones, 80% to 95% being singletons. Sequencing was done on a sample of peripheral blood. This clonotype was obtained from a man aged 45-60 years with active COVID-19. This chain connects TRBV5-1 to TRBJ1-1; 8 bases fit TRBD1. CDR3 sequence (DNA): TGCGCCAGCAGTTCGACAGGGGCCCTGAACACTGAAGCTTTCTTT. The encoded protein is CASSSTGALNTEAFF.